Shown below are 22 T cell receptor beta chains from a single sample sequenced in a study of response to subunit inactivated influenza vaccine. TCRdb independently ran MiXCR on the RT-PCR reads; one entry per CDR3 protein. The data contain 400,000 to 650,000 distinct CDR3 sequences, more than 7% of them singletons. The sequences come from PBMCs from blood, collected 23 to 25 months after vaccination. These receptors originate from a man aged 45 to 70 who received an inactivated influenza vaccine.

This clonotype was seen ten or more times. This sequence joins TRBV7-2 and TRBJ2-3; 7 bases agree with TRBD2. The CDR3 covers 16 residues. Germline values: CDR1 SGHTA, CDR2 FQGNSA. Trimming cost V 4 bases and J 4 bases; bases outside gene matches: 11. The CDR3 nucleotides are TGTGCCAGCAGCTGGGGAGCGGGAAATCCCCCAGATACGCAGTATTTT. Encoded protein: CASSWGAGNPPDTQYF.

The V and J genes are TRBV11-2 and TRBJ1-4; 9 positions agree with TRBD1. Trimming at V came to 2 bases and at J to 4 bases, leaving 11 bases not matched to a gene. Looked up from germline, CDR1 is SGHAT and CDR2 is FQNNGV. This CDR3 has 18 residues. The CDR3 nucleotides are TGTGCCAGCAGCTTACTTCGGGACAGGGATGCCTTTAATGAAAAACTGTTTTTT. Residues: CASSLLRDRDAFNEKLFF.

This clonotype occurred many times. This chain joins TRBV15 and TRBJ1-1; unclear D gene. This CDR3 has 12 residues. With 6 bases removed from V and 5 bases from J, the gap between germline ends came to 10 bases. CDR1 is LNHNV and CDR2 is YYDKDF in the germline V gene (reference sequence). Written as DNA, the CDR3 is TGTGCCACCAGTCCATTTGGGACTGAAGCTTTCTTT. Protein product: CATSPFGTEAFF. The whole variable domain, filled in from reference TRBV15 and TRBJ1-1, reads DAMVIQNPRYQVTQFGKPVTLSCSQTLNHNVMYWYQQKSSQAPKLLFHYYDKDFNNEADTPDNFQSRRPNTSFCFLDIRSPGLGDTAMYLCATSPFGTEAFFGQGTRLTVV.

This clonotype was seen repeatedly, ten times or more. The V call is TRBV27, the J call TRBJ2-1, with D maybe TRBD2 (5 bases). There are 13 residues in the CDR3. Germline V gives CDR1 MNHEY, CDR2 SMNVEV (reference sequence). Trimming stripped 2 bases from V and 9 bases from J, with 11 bases between. The CDR3 spells CASSLTLGGEQFF. CDR3 in DNA: TGTGCCAGCAGTTTAACTCTAGGAGGTGAGCAGTTCTTC.

This chain joins TRBV24-1 and TRBJ2-1; possibly TRBD1 for D (5 bases). Trimming cost V 0 bases and J 5 bases, with 10 bases left between them. Germline CDR1 reads KGHDR; CDR2 reads SFDVKD. The CDR3 has 15 residues. Here the CDR3 DNA reads TGTGCCACCAGTGATTTGCTTGACAGTGACAATGAGCAGTTCTTC. Amino acids: CATSDLLDSDNEQFF.

The V and J genes are TRBV5-6 and TRBJ2-5; D is unclear. Germline-derived CDR1 and CDR2 are SGHDT and YYEEEE. V shed 1 base and J shed 5 bases, with 15 bases lying between them. This CDR3 comprises 15 residues. CDR3 coding DNA: TGTGCCAGCAGCTTGAAGGTCCCCCTACGGGAGACCCAGTACTTC. Translated: CASSLKVPLRETQYF.

The DNA of the CDR3 is TGTGCCACGGGACTAGGGCATACCGGGGAGCTGTTTTTT. Amino acid sequence: CATGLGHTGELFF. The chain uses TRBV12-3 or TRBV12-4 and TRBJ2-2, with TRBD2 identical over 8 bases. The length of the CDR3 is 13 residues. Unmatched junction bases numbered 6, after V lost 10 bases and J lost 5 bases.

The chain links TRBV28 to TRBJ2-3; D is possibly TRBD1 or TRBD2 (5 bases each). Between the trimmed V and J ends, which lost 2 bases and 5 bases, there was a span of 11 bases. The germline CDR1 and CDR2 sequences are MDHEN and SYDVKM. The CDR3 sequence is 14 residues long. The CDR3 reads CASSLRGVRDTQYF. CDR3 coding DNA: TGTGCCAGCAGTTTACGAGGGGTGAGAGATACGCAGTATTTT.

This clonotype appeared a few times. This chain uses TRBV4-1 with TRBJ2-7; a possible D gene is TRBD1 (5 bases). The CDR3 runs 14 residues. V was pared by 1 base and J by 0 bases, with 7 bases between. Germline V gene data show CDR1 as MGHRA and CDR2 as YSYEKL. The chain's CDR3 is CASSQGGFSYEQYF. CDR3 bases: TGCGCCAGCAGCCAAGGGGGCTTCTCCTACGAGCAGTACTTC.

This clonotype was counted at least ten times. The chain employs TRBV7-9 and TRBJ1-1; the D gene is possibly TRBD1 (5 bases). CDR1 and CDR2 (germline): SEHNR, FQNEAQ (reference sequence). Trimming took off 5 bases at V and 4 bases at J, with 14 bases between the two ends. The CDR3 contains 14 residues. The CDR3 loop reads CASSLLTGGTEAFF. The CDR3 DNA reads as TGTGCCAGCAGCCTTCTTACAGGAGGCACTGAAGCTTTCTTT.

V gene TRBV9 combines with J gene TRBJ2-7, with D uncertain. V was trimmed by 3 bases and J by 5 bases, leaving 12 bases between them. CDR1 and CDR2 from the germline V gene are SGDLS and YYNGEE. CDR3 length: 13 amino acids. The CDR3 DNA follows: TGTGCCAGCAGCGCGAACACCTGGGACGAGCAGTACTTC. This codes for CASSANTWDEQYF.

The chain links TRBV20-1 to TRBJ1-2; no clear D gene. Trimming removed 3 bases at V and 4 bases at J, with 6 bases between. The CDR3 contains 11 residues. Germline CDR1 reads DFQATT; CDR2 reads SNEGSKA (reference sequence). The CDR3 is CSARVPYGYTF. Here the CDR3 DNA reads TGCAGTGCTAGGGTGCCCTATGGCTACACCTTC.

This clonotype has ten or more counts. This chain links TRBV7-2 with TRBJ2-7; possible D gene TRBD1, 6 bases. CDR1 and CDR2 (germline): SGHTA, FQGNSA. Trimming left V 5 bases short and J 0 bases short, with 14 bases between. CDR3 size: 15 residues. CDR3 in amino acids: CASSLPTGSSYEQYF. CDR3 coding DNA: TGTGCCAGCAGCCTTCCGACAGGAAGCTCCTACGAGCAGTACTTC. Using reference TRBV7-2 and TRBJ2-7 for the parts outside the CDR3, the full variable domain is GAGVSQSPSNKVTEKGKDVELRCDPISGHTALYWYRQSLGQGLEFLIYFQGNSAPDKSGLPSDRFSAERTGGSVSTLTIQRTQQEDSAVYLCASSLPTGSSYEQYFGPGTRLTVT.

The chain uses TRBV20-1 and TRBJ2-3, with 9 bases matching TRBD2. This CDR3 region has 17 residues. V dropped 0 bases and J dropped 7; count of bases not matched to a gene: 14. Germline lookup yields CDR1 DFQATT and CDR2 SNEGSKA (reference sequence). For the CDR3, the DNA is TGCAGTGCTAGAGACCCTCGCGCGGGGGGGCCTTTGAATACGCAGTATTTT. This encodes CSARDPRAGGPLNTQYF.

This clonotype was detected a few times. The V call is TRBV7-2, the J call TRBJ2-3; D is uncertain. Per the germline V gene, CDR1 is SGHTA and CDR2 is FQGNSA. This CDR3 spans 15 amino acids. V lost 6 bases to trimming and J lost 6 bases, with 19 bases between them. The CDR3 protein is CASRPKLSTADTQYF. For the CDR3, the DNA is TGTGCCAGCAGGCCAAAACTCAGCACAGCGGATACGCAGTATTTT.

This clonotype was seen ten or more times. This chain joins TRBV6-2 or TRBV6-3 and TRBJ2-1; no definite D call. Trimming shortened V by 0 bases and J by 7 bases, and 13 bases separated the two germline ends. CDR1 and CDR2 from the germline V gene are MNHEY and SVGEGT. The CDR3 consists of 15 residues. In DNA form, the CDR3 reads TGTGCCAGCAGTTACTCTAGGCAGGTAGAAAATGAGCAGTTCTTC. It encodes CASSYSRQVENEQFF.

This clonotype came up many times. V is TRBV7-2 and J is TRBJ1-1; no clear D. Deletions cut 1 base from V and 9 bases from J, with 9 bases between. From germline, CDR1 is SGHTA and CDR2 FQGNSA. This CDR3 has 12 residues. CDR3 coding DNA: TGTGCCAGCAGCTTAGAGGTCGGTAAAGCTTTCTTT. Its translation: CASSLEVGKAFF.

This clonotype has more than one count but fewer than ten. This chain links TRBV9 with TRBJ2-7, with 12 bases lining up with TRBD2. Germline CDR1 SGDLS, CDR2 YYNGEE. The CDR3 contains 14 residues. V dropped 2 bases and J dropped 5; count of bases not matched to a gene: 2. CDR3 DNA: TGTGCCAGCAGCGTGACTAGCGGGAGTCACGAGCAGTACTTC. Protein product: CASSVTSGSHEQYF.

This clonotype was detected a few times. This sequence joins TRBV20-1 and TRBJ1-2; D gene unclear. The CDR3 consists of 12 residues. Trimming left V 4 bases short and J 6 bases short, with 12 bases between. In germline, CDR1 is DFQATT, CDR2 SNEGSKA (reference sequence). The CDR3 region is CSATDTTNGYTF. In nucleotides, the CDR3 is TGCAGTGCTACTGACACTACAAATGGCTACACCTTC.

In this sample, this clonotype turned up many times. The chain has TRBV12-3 or TRBV12-4 and TRBJ1-1; D is undetermined. The CDR3 consists of 13 residues. Deletions cut 7 bases from V and 2 bases from J, with 11 bases between. The CDR3 DNA reads TGTGCCAGCAAAACGGTAATAAACACTGAAGCTTTCTTT. Its translation: CASKTVINTEAFF.

Remarks on this clonotype: A junction end diverges from the germline sequence, so it may reflect a read error. The chain couples TRBV7-2 to TRBJ1-3; unclear D gene. CDR1 and CDR2 (germline): SGHTA, FQGNSA. There are 15 residues in the CDR3. The CDR3 sequence: CASTLGRSSGNTIYF. For the CDR3, the DNA is TGTGCCAGCACCTTAGGACGGAGCTCTGGAAACACCATATATTTT.

This clonotype was seen a few times. The rearrangement links TRBV20-1 to TRBJ2-1; 10 bases line up with TRBD2. Germline CDR1 is DFQATT and CDR2 is SNEGSKA (reference sequence). This CDR3 has 16 residues. The ends lost 5 bases at V and 6 bases at J; junction bases unmatched: 13. The DNA for the CDR3 is TGCAGTGCTCAATCCGGGGCTAGCGGGAGAGTCAATGAGCAGTTCTTC. Translating it yields CSAQSGASGRVNEQFF.